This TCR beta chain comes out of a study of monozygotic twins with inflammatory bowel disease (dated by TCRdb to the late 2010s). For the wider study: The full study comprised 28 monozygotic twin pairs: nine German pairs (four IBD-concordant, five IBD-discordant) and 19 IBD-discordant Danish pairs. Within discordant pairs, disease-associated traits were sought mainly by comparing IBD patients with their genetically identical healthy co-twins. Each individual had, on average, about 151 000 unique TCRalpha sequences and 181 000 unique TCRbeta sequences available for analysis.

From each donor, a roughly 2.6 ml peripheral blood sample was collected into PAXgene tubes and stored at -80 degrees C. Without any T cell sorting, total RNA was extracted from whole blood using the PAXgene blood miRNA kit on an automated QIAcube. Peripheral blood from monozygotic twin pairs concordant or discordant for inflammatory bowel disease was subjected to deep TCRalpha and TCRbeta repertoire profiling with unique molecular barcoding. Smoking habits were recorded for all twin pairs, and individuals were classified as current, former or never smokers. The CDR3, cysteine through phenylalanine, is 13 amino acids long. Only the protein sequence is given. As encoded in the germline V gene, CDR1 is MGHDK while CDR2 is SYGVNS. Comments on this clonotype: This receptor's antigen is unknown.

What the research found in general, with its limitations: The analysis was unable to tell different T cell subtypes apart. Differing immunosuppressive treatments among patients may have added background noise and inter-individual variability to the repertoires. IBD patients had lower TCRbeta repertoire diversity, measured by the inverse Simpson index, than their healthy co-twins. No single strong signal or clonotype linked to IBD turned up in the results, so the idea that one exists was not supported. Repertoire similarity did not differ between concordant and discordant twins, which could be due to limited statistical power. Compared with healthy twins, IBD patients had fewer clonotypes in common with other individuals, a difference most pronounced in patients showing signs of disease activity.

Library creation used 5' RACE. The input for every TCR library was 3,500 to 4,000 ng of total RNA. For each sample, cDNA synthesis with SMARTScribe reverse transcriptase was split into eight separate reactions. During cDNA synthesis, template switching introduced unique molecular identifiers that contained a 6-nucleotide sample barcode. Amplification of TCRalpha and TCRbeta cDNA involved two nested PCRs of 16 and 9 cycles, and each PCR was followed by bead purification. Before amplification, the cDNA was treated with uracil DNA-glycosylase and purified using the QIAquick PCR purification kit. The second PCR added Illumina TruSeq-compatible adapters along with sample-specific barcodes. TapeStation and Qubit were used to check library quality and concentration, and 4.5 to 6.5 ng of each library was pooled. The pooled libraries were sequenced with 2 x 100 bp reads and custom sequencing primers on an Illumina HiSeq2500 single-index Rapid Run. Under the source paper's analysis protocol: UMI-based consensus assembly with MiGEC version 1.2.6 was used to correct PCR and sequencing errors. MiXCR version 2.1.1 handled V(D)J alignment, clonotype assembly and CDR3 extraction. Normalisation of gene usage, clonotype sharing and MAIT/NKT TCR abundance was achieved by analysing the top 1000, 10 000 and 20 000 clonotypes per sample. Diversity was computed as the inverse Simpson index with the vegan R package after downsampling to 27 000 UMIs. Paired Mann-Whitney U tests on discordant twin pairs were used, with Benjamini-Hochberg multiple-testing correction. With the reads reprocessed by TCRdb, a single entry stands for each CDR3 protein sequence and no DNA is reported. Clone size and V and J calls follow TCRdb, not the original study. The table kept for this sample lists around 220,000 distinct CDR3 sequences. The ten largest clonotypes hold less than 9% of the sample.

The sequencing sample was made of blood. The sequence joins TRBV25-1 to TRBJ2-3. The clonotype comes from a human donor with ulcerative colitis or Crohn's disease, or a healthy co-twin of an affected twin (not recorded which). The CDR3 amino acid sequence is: CASSRASTDTQYF.